This T cell receptor beta chain was identified during a study of blood T cell repertoires in COVID-19. The trim removed 5 bases at V and 7 bases at J, leaving 5 bases unmatched. The CDR3 length is 13 residues. Per the germline V gene, CDR1 is GTSNPN and CDR2 is SVGIG (reference sequence). Data came from immunoSEQ multiplex PCR; TCRdb stores just in-frame clones and leaves some out. The sample lists 150,000 to 200,000 clones, about four fifths occurring once. This clonotype was obtained from a woman older than 75 with COVID-19, enrolled during active disease. This chain uses TRBV30 with TRBJ1-2; 12 bases line up with TRBD1. Sequencing was done on a sample of peripheral blood. CDR3: CAWDSGQGAGYTF. Written as DNA, the CDR3 is TGTGCCTGGGACTCGGGACAGGGGGCTGGCTACACCTTC.